The entry that follows covers one TCR beta chain sequence. This entry comes from a study of blood T cells in healthy people across ages. Combining a sample-barcoded 5' primer with a J-beta primer mix, a second PCR ran for 7 to 11 cycles. TCRdb redid the calling of the 5' RACE reads with MiXCR, one entry per CDR3 protein. The sample carries about 1,500,000 distinct CDR3 sequences, roughly 40% recorded once. The TCR originated in a woman under 30 in good health. The material sequenced was blood.

Here the CDR3 reads CASSQAWAELAKNIQYF. The CDR3 DNA reads as TGCGCCAGCAGCCAAGCTTGGGCAGAACTAGCCAAAAACATTCAGTACTTC. V is TRBV4-1 and J is TRBJ2-4; unclear D gene. With 1 base removed from V and 0 bases from J, the gap between germline ends came to 13 bases. Germline V gene data show CDR1 as MGHRA and CDR2 as YSYEKL. This CDR3 has 17 amino acids.